The 8 T cell receptor beta chains below were found in one sample sequenced in a study of shared clonotypes between healthy human individuals. Naive CD8 isolation took CD45RO-negative cells positively selected for CCR7 and excluded terminally differentiated effector memory CD45RA+ cells. Generated by immunoSEQ multiplex PCR, the TCRdb table keeps only in-frame clones and is missing some. The sample contains hundreds of thousands of clones, roughly 95% of which appear only once. The sequencing sample was made of naive CD8+ T cells sorted from blood. The receptor source for this set is a woman aged 30 to 39 in good health.

The V gene is TRBV2, the J gene TRBJ2-7; D is possibly TRBD1 (6 bases). The V gene's germline CDR1 is SNHLY and CDR2 FYNNEI. The length of the CDR3 is 13 residues. V lost 9 bases and J lost 3, with 15 bases in between. The DNA for the CDR3 is TGTGCCAGTCGTCGGACAGATAGCTACGAGCAGTACTTC. This translates into CASRRTDSYEQYF. The whole variable domain, remainder taken from reference TRBV2 and TRBJ2-7, is EPEVTQTPSHQVTQMGQEVILRCVPISNHLYFYWYRQILGQKVEFLVSFYNNEISEKSEIFDDQFSVERPDGSNFTLKIRSTKLEDSAMYFCASRRTDSYEQYFGPGTRLTVT.

The chain carries TRBV27 and TRBJ2-7; D not resolved. The germline V gene has CDR1 MNHEY and CDR2 SMNVEV (reference sequence). V was cut by 3 bases and J by 4 bases, with 7 bases left in between. This CDR3 is 12 amino acids long. The CDR3 protein is CASSFAGYEQYF. In DNA, the CDR3 is TGTGCCAGCAGTTTCGCTGGATACGAGCAGTACTTC.

The CDR3 nucleotides read TGTGCCAGTAGTATAGATCCAGACCGTGTCACTGAAGCTTTCTTT. Protein product: CASSIDPDRVTEAFF. The chain employs TRBV19 and TRBJ1-1; no reliable D call. The CDR3 is 15 amino acids. Per the germline V gene, CDR1 is LNHDA and CDR2 is SQIVND (reference sequence). Trimming stripped 0 bases from V and 4 bases from J, with 12 bases between.

V and J are TRBV7-9 and TRBJ2-5; no clear D gene. Near its end, the DNA agrees better with TRBJ2-7, so the J call may be wrong. Germline-derived CDR1 and CDR2 are SEHNR and FQNEAQ (reference sequence). The CDR3 has 13 residues. The CDR3 loop reads CASNPLRPYEQYF. CDR3 nucleotides: TGTGCCAGCAACCCCCTTCGTCCCTACGAGCAGTACTTC.

The chain employs TRBV20-1 and TRBJ1-1; TRBD1 might be the D (6 bases). The CDR3 is 11 residues long. The V gene lost 3 bases and the J gene lost 11 bases, with 13 bases spanning the gap. The germline gives CDR1 DFQATT, CDR2 SNEGSKA (reference sequence). The CDR3 sequence: CSARVDSDAFF. DNA for the CDR3: TGCAGTGCTAGGGTGGACAGTGATGCTTTCTTT.

The rearrangement uses TRBV29-1 and TRBJ1-1; 11 nucleotides match TRBD1. V lost 1 base and J lost 4; bases outside the gene matches: 5. Germline V gene sequence: CDR1 SQVTM, CDR2 ANQGSEA. The CDR3 is 15 amino acids. The CDR3 DNA is TGCAGCGTTGAAGCATGGACAGGGGGCCTCACTGAAGCTTTCTTT. The encoded protein is CSVEAWTGGLTEAFF.

The chain combines TRBV7-9 with TRBJ2-1, with 9 bases that match TRBD1. This CDR3 region has 15 residues. Losses at the gene ends were 6 bases for V and 5 bases for J; bases not matched to a gene: 8. From germline, CDR1 is SEHNR and CDR2 FQNEAQ (reference sequence). The CDR3 spells CASSPGTGPDNEQFF. The CDR3 bases are TGTGCCAGCAGTCCCGGGACAGGGCCTGACAATGAGCAGTTCTTC.

Here the CDR3 DNA reads TGTGCCAGCAGCTTGGGGTTCCTGGATCCCTACGAGCAGTACTTC. It is translated as CASSLGFLDPYEQYF. The chain recombines TRBV5-4 with TRBJ2-7; D not certain. Germline CDR1 SGHNT, CDR2 YYREEE (reference sequence). The CDR3 sequence is 15 residues long. V was cut by 0 bases and J by 2 bases, with 12 bases left in between.